The clone carrying this TCR beta chain was counted once. Antigen specificity is unknown. These data are taken from a study of regulatory T cells in long-lasting Graves disease. The overall study: Graves' patients with a new diagnosis had received antithyroid drugs under 3 months.

This CDR3 comprises 15 residues. The germline V gene encodes CDR1 SGHAT and CDR2 FQNNGV. V was shortened by 4 bases and J by 1 base, with 13 bases between the two germline ends. The time point denotes: newly diagnosed GD, antithyroid drugs for less than 3 months. TCR sequences were obtained from RNA taken from PBMCs. Study results and caveats: TRBV28 was favored in persistent disease, as were TRBJ1-2 and TRBJ2-5. The study examined only peripheral blood, not thyroid tissue.

The TCR beta library used iRepertoire HTBI primers with Arm-PCR amplification of CDR3. Each CDR3 protein gets one entry after TCRdb re-called the multiplex PCR reads with MiXCR. Of approximately 300,000 distinct CDR3 sequences in the sample, about 20% were seen once. The clonotype originates from a female donor with Graves disease. V usage is TRBV11-2 and J usage is TRBJ1-1; D perhaps matches TRBD1 (5 bases). Material: peripheral blood mononuclear cells (PBMCs), obtained at new diagnosis, from a patient treated with antithyroid drugs. DNA for the CDR3: TGTGCCAGCAGCTCGATCGGGGGTCAGAACACTGAAGCTTTCTTT. It is translated as CASSSIGGQNTEAFF.